This TCR beta chain was identified during a study of blood T cell repertoires in COVID-19. Overall study: COVID-19 samples, acute and convalescent, were from the United States, Italy and Spain. The analysed material was cDNA or gDNA that came from T cells, B-cell-depleted T cells, or PBMCs.

In the original workflow: Estimates of nucleated cell counts were drawn from the amplification of reference gene primers. Only in-frame clones appear in the TCRdb table, and some are missing; sequencing was by immunoSEQ multiplex PCR. V and J calls and clone size are given by that table; D and trimming were obtained from the DNA. This sample has about 60,000 clones, with 75% to 85% found just once. Material for sequencing was peripheral blood. This TCR derives from a human donor in a cohort sampled during active COVID-19.

The chain's CDR3 is CASSYDRDTGELFF. In nucleotides, the CDR3 is TGTGCCAGCAGTTATGACAGAGACACCGGGGAGCTGTTTTTT. V usage is TRBV11-3 and J usage is TRBJ2-2, with D perhaps TRBD1 (5 bases). V dropped 6 bases and J dropped 3 bases, with 11 bases sitting between them. The germline V gene encodes CDR1 SGHNT and CDR2 YENEEA. The CDR3 covers 14 residues.